What follows are 12 T cell receptor beta chains derived from one specimen sequenced in a study of PD-1 blockade in classical Hodgkin lymphoma. No patient escaped relapse after autologous stem cell transplantation, and brentuximab vedotin exposure varied. The table came from immunoSEQ multiplex PCR; TCRdb's copy has only in-frame clones and leaves some out. Counted here are about 100,000 clones, over 80% occurring once; the ten biggest clones make up more than 10%. The input for sequencing was peripheral blood mononuclear cells (PBMCs), taken at baseline. These receptors were obtained from a human donor with classical Hodgkin lymphoma.

The J gene is TRBJ2-5, the V gene TRBV5-6; TRBD2 is a possible D gene (5 bases). The end of the DNA fits TRBJ2-7 better, so the J call may be wrong. The CDR3 covers 13 residues. Germline V lookup: CDR1 SGHDT, CDR2 YYEEEE. The CDR3 sequence is CASSLESRGEQYF. DNA of the CDR3: TGTGCCAGCAGCTTGGAGTCTCGGGGCGAGCAGTACTTC.

The V call is TRBV6-5, the J call TRBJ2-1; 7 nucleotides match TRBD2. V lost 4 bases, J lost 6 bases, and 12 bases stayed unmatched. This CDR3 region has 16 residues. Looked up from germline, CDR1 is MNHEY and CDR2 is SVGAGI. The CDR3: CASSSLGLGKVNEQFF. The DNA for the CDR3 is TGTGCCAGCAGTTCCTTAGGACTAGGCAAAGTCAATGAGCAGTTCTTC.

V is TRBV5-4 and J is TRBJ2-7; 8 nucleotides match TRBD2. The CDR3 totals 15 residues. Germline V lookup: CDR1 SGHNT, CDR2 YYREEE (reference sequence). After removal of 0 bases from V and 7 bases from J, the junction contained 9 bases not matched to a gene. The CDR3 DNA sequence: TGTGCCAGCAGCTTGGCCACGGGGGGGGCTCTGGAGCAGTACTTC. Protein product: CASSLATGGALEQYF.

This clone was seen just once. The rearrangement links TRBV18 to TRBJ2-1; 9 nucleotides align to TRBD2. The germline V gene encodes CDR1 KGHSH and CDR2 LQKENI. The CDR3 has 16 amino acids. J was trimmed by 5 bases and V by 1 base; bases with no gene match: 6. This CDR3 is CASSPQGLAPHNEQFF. For the CDR3, the DNA is TGTGCCAGCTCACCACAGGGACTAGCTCCTCACAATGAGCAGTTCTTC.

This chain links TRBV15 with TRBJ2-2; 14 nucleotides align to TRBD2. V shed 5 bases and J 1 base; nucleotides not matched to a gene: 9. This CDR3 contains 19 residues. In germline, CDR1 is LNHNV, CDR2 YYDKDF (reference sequence). The CDR3 is CATSPPGGLAGVNTGELFF. CDR3 bases: TGTGCCACCAGCCCACCAGGGGGACTAGCGGGAGTGAACACCGGGGAGCTGTTTTTT.

This chain links TRBV9 with TRBJ1-3; D is unresolved. The V end was cut by 0 bases, the J end by 0 bases, with 7 bases between. The length of the CDR3 is 15 residues. CDR1 and CDR2 (germline): SGDLS, YYNGEE. The chain's CDR3 is CASSVGPGSGNTIYF. CDR3 DNA sequence: TGTGCCAGCAGCGTAGGGCCAGGCTCTGGAAACACCATATATTTT.

This clone came up once. The gene calls are TRBV25-1 and TRBJ2-2; D remains ambiguous. The ends were cut back, 4 bases at V and 6 bases at J, with 12 bases in the middle. From germline, CDR1 is MGHDK and CDR2 SYGVNS. The length of the CDR3 is 14 residues. The DNA for the CDR3 is TGTGCCAGCAGTGGCTACGGGCGCCCCGGGGAGCTGTTTTTT. Its protein is CASSGYGRPGELFF.

The chain has TRBV7-2 and TRBJ1-3, with no clear D. CDR1 is SGHTA, CDR2 FQGNSA, per germline. The ends were cut back, 2 bases at V and 0 bases at J, with 8 bases in the middle. The CDR3 has 15 residues. CDR3 residues: CASSLLLSSGNTIYF. The CDR3 nucleotides read TGTGCCAGCAGCTTACTGTTAAGCTCTGGAAACACCATATATTTT.

V usage is TRBV7-9 and J usage is TRBJ1-1; a weak D match, TRBD1 (5 bases). This CDR3 comprises 15 residues. Trimming cost V 6 bases and J 5 bases, with 19 bases left between them. The germline V gene encodes CDR1 SEHNR and CDR2 FQNEAQ (reference sequence). CDR3 DNA: TGTGCCAGCAGTCACCCGAAAGGGGTTATGACTGAAGCTTTCTTT. Protein sequence: CASSHPKGVMTEAFF.

This rearrangement joins TRBV19 to TRBJ1-1, with TRBD1 as a possible D gene (6 bases). Trimming cost V 5 bases and J 5 bases, with 21 bases left between them. The CDR3 consists of 16 residues. CDR1 and CDR2 (germline): LNHDA, SQIVND (reference sequence). CDR3 in DNA: TGTGCCAGTAGTCCGTTGGTCGGGCAGGGGAAAACTGAAGCTTTCTTT. This translates into CASSPLVGQGKTEAFF.

CDR3 bases: TGTGCCAGCAAACTAGCGGTGAGCTCCTACAATGAGCAGTTCTTC. This sequence encodes CASKLAVSSYNEQFF. V is TRBV6-6 and J is TRBJ2-1; 8 bases map to TRBD2. The J segment lost 0 bases and the V segment lost 7 bases, leaving 5 bases of the junction unmatched. This CDR3 is 15 amino acids long. The germline V gene encodes CDR1 MNHNY and CDR2 SVGAGI (reference sequence).

CDR3 sequence (DNA): TGCGCCAGCAGCCCTGTACGACTGGATTACAATGAGCAGTTCTTC. This translates into CASSPVRLDYNEQFF. This chain joins TRBV5-1 and TRBJ2-1; the D is unclear. CDR1 SGHRS and CDR2 YFSETQ come from the germline V gene. The V end was cut by 4 bases, the J end by 4 bases, with 15 bases between. The CDR3 length is 15 residues.